This T cell receptor beta chain was obtained from a study of cytomegalovirus exposure and HLA in healthy donors. Study background: Of roughly 400 genotyped donors, about 81% clustered with self-reported Caucasian donors. Study observations and caveats: Serostatus for CMV was the only available immune exposure information.

Use of 60 Vbeta and 13 Jbeta primers characterized the PCR. In the original analysis: Per a later analysis, the number of unique TCR beta chains was some 82 million, of which roughly 11 million were shared. Using immunoSEQ multiplex PCR, the repertoire was profiled, and TCRdb retains in-frame clones only, with some absent. V, J and clone size were drawn from that table, and D and trimming were deduced from the DNA. The sample records 110,000 or so clones, approximately 69% being singletons. About this clone: No antigen is known for it.

This TCR was recovered from a woman aged 45-65 years in good health and CMV-seropositive. The specimen sequenced was PBMCs.

The CDR3 loop is CAWSVEGGGPSYEQYF. The DNA for the CDR3 is TGTGCCTGGAGTGTAGAGGGGGGGGGACCCTCCTACGAGCAGTACTTC. The chain is built from TRBV30 and TRBJ2-7; a possible D gene is TRBD2 (7 bases). This CDR3 is 16 amino acids long. Looked up from germline, CDR1 is GTSNPN and CDR2 is SVGIG (reference sequence). V was cut by 0 bases and J by 0 bases, with 15 bases left in between.